This note documents a single T cell receptor beta chain sequence. Its antigen remains unknown. This specimen comes from a study of OX40 agonist ivuxolimab in advanced cancers. Between the trimmed V and J ends, which lost 10 bases and 3 bases, there was a span of 15 bases. The CDR3 contains 13 residues. Germline-derived CDR1 and CDR2 are SEHNR and FQNEAQ (reference sequence). Findings and limits, study-wide: People who partly responded at 0.1-3.0 mg/kg had some of the least clonal expansion seen.

Profiled with immunoSEQ multiplex PCR; TCRdb holds only in-frame clones, not every one. The data show approximately 45,000 clones, over 90% seen once. The receptor was isolated from an adult with an advanced solid tumor such as melanoma, head and neck, liver or kidney cancer. Source: CD4+ or CD8+ T cells sorted from blood, taken in a trial of the OX40 agonist ivuxolimab. The chain combines TRBV7-9 with TRBJ1-1; D possibly corresponds to TRBD1 (5 bases). The CDR3 nucleotides are TGTGCCACAGGCGGGGGGAGTGACACTGAAGCTTTCTTT. Protein: CATGGGSDTEAFF.